The T cell receptor (beta chain) described here comes from a study of cytomegalovirus exposure and HLA in healthy donors. PCR used 60 Vbeta primers and 13 Jbeta primers. Method: immunoSEQ multiplex PCR; TCRdb's copy keeps in-frame clones and lacks some. This table holds 100,000 to 150,000 clones, about 80% found once. With regard to this clone: Its antigen is as yet unknown.

Findings and limits, study-wide: A likely sequencing artifact accounted for one observed cluster of highly shared sequence variants.

The CDR3 loop spans 14 amino acids. With 3 bases clipped from V and 5 bases from J, the junction kept 3 bases outside the gene matches. Germline V CDR1 and CDR2: KGHSH, LQKENI. Each of the donors was a healthy bone marrow donor. The sample was PBMCs. The sequence was obtained from a man aged 25 to 40 in good health and CMV-seropositive. The chain links TRBV18 to TRBJ1-5, with 8 nucleotides matching TRBD1. The CDR3 here is CASSPTGDYQPQHF. CDR3 nucleotide sequence: TGTGCCAGCTCACCGACAGGGGATTATCAGCCCCAGCATTTT.